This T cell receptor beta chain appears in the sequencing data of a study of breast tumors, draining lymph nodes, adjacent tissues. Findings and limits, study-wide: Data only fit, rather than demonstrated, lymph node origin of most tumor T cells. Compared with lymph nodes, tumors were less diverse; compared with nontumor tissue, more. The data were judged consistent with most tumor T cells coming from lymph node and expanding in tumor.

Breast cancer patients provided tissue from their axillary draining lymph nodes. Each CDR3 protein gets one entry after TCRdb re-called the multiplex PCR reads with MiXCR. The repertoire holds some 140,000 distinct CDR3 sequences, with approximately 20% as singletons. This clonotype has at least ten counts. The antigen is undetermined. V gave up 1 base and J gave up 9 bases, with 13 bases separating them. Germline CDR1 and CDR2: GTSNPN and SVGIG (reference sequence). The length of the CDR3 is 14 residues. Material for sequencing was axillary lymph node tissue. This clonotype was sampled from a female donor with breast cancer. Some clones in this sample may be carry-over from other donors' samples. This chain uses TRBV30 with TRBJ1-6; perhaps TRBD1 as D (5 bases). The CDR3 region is CAWSARDSFSPLHF. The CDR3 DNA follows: TGTGCCTGGAGTGCCCGGGACTCTTTTTCACCCCTCCACTTT. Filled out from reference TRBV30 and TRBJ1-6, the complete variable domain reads SQTIHQWPATLVQPVGSPLSLECTVEGTSNPNLYWYRQAAGRGLQLLFYSVGIGQISSEVPQNLSASRPQDRQFILSSKKLLLSDSGFYLCAWSARDSFSPLHFGNGTRLTVT.